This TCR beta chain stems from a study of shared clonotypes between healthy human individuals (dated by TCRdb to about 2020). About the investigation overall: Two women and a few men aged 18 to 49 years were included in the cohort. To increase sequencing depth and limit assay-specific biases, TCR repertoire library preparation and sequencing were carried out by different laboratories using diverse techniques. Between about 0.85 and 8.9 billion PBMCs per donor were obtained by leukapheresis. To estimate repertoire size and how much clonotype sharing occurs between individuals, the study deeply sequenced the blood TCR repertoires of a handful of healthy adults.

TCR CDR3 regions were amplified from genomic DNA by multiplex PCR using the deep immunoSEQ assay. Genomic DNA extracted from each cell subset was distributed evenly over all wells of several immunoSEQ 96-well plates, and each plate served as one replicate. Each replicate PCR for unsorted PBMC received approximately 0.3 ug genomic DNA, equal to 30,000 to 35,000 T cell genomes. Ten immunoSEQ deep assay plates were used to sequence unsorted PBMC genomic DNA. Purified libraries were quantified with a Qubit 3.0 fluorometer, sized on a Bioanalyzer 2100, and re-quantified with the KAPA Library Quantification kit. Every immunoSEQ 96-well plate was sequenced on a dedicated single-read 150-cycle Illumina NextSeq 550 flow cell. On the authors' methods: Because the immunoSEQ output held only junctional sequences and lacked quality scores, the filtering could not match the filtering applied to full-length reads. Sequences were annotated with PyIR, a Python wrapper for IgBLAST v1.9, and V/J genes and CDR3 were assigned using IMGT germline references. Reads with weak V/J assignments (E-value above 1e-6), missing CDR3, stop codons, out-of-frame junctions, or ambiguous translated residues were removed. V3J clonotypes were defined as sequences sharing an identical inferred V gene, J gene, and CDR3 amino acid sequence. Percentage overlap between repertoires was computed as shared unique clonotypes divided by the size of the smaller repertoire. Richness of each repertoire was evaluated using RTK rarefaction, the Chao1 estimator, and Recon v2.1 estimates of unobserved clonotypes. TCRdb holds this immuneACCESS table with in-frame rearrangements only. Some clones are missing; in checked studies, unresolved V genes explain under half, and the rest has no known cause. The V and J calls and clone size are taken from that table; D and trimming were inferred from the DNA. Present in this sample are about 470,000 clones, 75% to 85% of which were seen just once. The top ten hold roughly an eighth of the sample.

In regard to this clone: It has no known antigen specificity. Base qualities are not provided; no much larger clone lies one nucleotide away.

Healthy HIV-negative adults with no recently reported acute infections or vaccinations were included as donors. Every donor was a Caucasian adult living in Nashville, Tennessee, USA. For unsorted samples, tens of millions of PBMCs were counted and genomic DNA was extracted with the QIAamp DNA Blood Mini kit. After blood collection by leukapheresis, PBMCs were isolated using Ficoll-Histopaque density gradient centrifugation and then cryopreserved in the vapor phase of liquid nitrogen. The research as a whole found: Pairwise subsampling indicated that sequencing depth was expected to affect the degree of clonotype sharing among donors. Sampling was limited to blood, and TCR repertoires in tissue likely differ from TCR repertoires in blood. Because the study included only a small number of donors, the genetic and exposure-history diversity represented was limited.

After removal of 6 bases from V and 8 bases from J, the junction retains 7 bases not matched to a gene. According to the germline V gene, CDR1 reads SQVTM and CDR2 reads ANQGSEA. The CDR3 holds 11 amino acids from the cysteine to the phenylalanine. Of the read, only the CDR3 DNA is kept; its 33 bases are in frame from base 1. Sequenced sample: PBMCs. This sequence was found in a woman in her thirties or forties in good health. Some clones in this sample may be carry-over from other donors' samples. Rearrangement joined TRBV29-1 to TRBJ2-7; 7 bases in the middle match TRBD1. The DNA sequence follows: TGCAGCGTCTGGGACAGTTACAAGCAGTACTTC. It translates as CSVWDSYKQYF.